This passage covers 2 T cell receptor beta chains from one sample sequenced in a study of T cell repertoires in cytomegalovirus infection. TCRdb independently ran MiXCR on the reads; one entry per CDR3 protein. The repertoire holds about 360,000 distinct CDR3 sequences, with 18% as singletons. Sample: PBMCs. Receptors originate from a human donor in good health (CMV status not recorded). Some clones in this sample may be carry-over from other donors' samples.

CDR3 sequence: CASSQDPRQGSVTDTQYF. The CDR3 DNA follows: TGCGCCAGCAGCCAAGACCCAAGACAGGGTTCCGTCACAGATACGCAGTATTTT. The chain employs TRBV4-1 and TRBJ2-3; 7 nucleotides align to TRBD1. CDR3 length: 18 amino acids. V shed 0 bases, J shed 2 bases, and the junction held 11 bases outside the gene matches. Germline values: CDR1 MGHRA, CDR2 YSYEKL.

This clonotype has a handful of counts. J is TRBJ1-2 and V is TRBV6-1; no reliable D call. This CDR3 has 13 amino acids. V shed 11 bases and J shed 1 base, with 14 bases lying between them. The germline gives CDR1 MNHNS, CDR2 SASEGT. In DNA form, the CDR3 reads TGTGCCGCAAGGACCCCTTTTAACTATGGCTACACCTTC. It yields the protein CAARTPFNYGYTF.